This paragraph covers one T cell receptor beta chain sequence. Its antigen remains unidentified. This entry comes from a study of graft-versus-host responses after intestinal transplantation. On the study more broadly: As for transplant type, recipients had multivisceral, liver-intestinal, or isolated intestinal grafts. Each patient got anti-thymocyte globulin induction, then tacrolimus and steroids for about 3 years.

The germline CDR1 and CDR2 sequences are MGHDK and SYGVNS. Trimming pared 5 bases from V and 3 bases from J, leaving 17 bases between. CDR3 length: 15 residues. Study-level points and caveats: Patients who carried graft-donor T cell macrochimerism also had high graft-versus-host to host-versus-graft clonal ratios in their allografts. The recipient marrow held GvH clones, and some of them showed up first in ileum or blood.

Clones were read by immunoSEQ multiplex PCR, and TCRdb kept only the in-frame ones, dropping some. The sample contains some 45,000 clones, about 95% of which appear only once. This clonotype was sampled from a human patient who received an intestinal transplant, so some T cells may come from the graft donor. The sample in question was PBMCs, obtained about 320 days after intestinal transplant. V gene TRBV25-1 combines with J gene TRBJ2-7; D is perhaps TRBD1 (6 bases). The CDR3 here is CASSSWGQGIYEQYF. The CDR3 bases are TGTGCCAGCAGTTCCTGGGGGCAGGGGATCTACGAGCAGTACTTC.